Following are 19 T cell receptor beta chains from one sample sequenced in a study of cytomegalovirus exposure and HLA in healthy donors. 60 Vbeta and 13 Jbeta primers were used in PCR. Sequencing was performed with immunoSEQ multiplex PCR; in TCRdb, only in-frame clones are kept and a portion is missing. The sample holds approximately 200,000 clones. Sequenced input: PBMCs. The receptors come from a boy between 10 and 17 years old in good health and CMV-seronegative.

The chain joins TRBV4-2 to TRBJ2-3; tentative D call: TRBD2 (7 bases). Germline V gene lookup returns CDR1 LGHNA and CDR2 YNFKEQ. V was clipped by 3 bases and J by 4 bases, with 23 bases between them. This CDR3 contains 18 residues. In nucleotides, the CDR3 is TGTGCCAGCAGCCATGTTTTAAGGGGGGGCATTCGTGCAGATACGCAGTATTTT. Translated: CASSHVLRGGIRADTQYF.

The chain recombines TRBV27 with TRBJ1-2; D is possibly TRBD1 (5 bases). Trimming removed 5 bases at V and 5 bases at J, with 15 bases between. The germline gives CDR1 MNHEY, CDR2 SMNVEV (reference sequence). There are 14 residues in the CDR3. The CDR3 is CASSPPPGLYGYTF. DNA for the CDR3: TGTGCCAGCAGTCCACCCCCGGGACTGTATGGCTACACCTTC.

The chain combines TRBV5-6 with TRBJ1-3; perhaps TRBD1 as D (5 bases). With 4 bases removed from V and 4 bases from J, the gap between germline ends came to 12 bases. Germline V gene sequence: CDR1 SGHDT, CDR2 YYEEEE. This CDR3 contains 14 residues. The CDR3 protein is CASSVDRSGNTIYF. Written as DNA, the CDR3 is TGTGCCAGCAGCGTAGACAGATCGGGAAACACCATATATTTT.

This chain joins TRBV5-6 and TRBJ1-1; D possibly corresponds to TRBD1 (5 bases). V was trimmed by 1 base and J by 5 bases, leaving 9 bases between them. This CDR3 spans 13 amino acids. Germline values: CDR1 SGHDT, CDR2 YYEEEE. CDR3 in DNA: TGTGCCAGCAGCTTGTCAGGGCGGACTGAAGCTTTCTTT. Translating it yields CASSLSGRTEAFF.

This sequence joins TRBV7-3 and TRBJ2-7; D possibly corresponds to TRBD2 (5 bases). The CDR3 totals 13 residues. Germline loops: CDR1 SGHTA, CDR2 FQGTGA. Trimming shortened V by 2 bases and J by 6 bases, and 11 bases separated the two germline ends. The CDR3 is CASSLVTGSEQYF. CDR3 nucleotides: TGTGCCAGCAGCTTAGTTACGGGAAGCGAGCAGTACTTC.

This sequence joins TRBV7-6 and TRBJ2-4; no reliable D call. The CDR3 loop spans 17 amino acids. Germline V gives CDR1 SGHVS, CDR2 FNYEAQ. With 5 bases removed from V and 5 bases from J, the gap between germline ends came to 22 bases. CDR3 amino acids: CASSHIINGSPQNIQYF. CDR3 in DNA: TGTGCCAGCAGCCATATAATCAACGGGTCCCCGCAAAACATTCAGTACTTC. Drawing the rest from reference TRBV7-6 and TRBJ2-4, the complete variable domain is GAGVSQSPRYKVTKRGQDVALRCDPISGHVSLYWYRQALGQGPEFLTYFNYEAQQDKSGLPNDRFSAERPEGSISTLTIQRTEQRDSAMYRCASSHIINGSPQNIQYFGAGTRLSVL.

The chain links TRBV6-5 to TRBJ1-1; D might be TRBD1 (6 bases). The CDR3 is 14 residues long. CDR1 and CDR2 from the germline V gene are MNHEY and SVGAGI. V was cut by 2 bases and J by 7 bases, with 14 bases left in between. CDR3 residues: CASSYGQGRSEAFF. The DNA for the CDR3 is TGTGCCAGCAGTTACGGGCAGGGGAGAAGTGAAGCTTTCTTT.

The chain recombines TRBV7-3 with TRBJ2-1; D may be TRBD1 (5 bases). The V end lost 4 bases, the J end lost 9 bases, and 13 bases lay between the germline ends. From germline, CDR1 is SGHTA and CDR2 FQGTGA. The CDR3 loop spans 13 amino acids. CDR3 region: CASSSQWGGEQFF. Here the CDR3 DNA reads TGTGCCAGCAGCTCCCAGTGGGGCGGTGAGCAGTTCTTC.

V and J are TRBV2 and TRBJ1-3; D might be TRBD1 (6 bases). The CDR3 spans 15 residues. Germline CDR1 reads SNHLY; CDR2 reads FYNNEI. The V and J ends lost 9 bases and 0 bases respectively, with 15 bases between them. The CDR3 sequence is CARGPTGSSGNTIYF. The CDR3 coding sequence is TGTGCCAGAGGTCCTACAGGGAGCTCTGGAAACACCATATATTTT.

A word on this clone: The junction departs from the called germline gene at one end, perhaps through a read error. The DNA for the CDR3 is TGTGCCAGCCGCTTAGGAGGCGTAGCTTCACCCCTCCACTTT. The encoded protein is CASRLGGVASPLHF. The chain couples TRBV7-9 to TRBJ1-6; the D is unclear. CDR3 length equals 14 residues. Germline V gene lookup returns CDR1 SEHNR and CDR2 FQNEAQ (reference sequence).

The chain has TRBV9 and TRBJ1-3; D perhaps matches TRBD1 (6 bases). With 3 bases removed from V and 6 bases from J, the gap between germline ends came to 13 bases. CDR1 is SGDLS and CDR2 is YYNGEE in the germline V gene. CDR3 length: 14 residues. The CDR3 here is CASSGKGGANTIYF. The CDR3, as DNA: TGTGCCAGCAGCGGAAAAGGGGGGGCAAACACCATATATTTT.

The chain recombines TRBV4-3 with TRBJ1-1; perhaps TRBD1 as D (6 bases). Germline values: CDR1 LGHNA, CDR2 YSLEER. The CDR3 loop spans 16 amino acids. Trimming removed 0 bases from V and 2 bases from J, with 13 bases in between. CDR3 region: CASSQDNRVGNTEAFF. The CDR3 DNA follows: TGCGCCAGCAGCCAAGATAACAGGGTGGGCAACACTGAAGCTTTCTTT.

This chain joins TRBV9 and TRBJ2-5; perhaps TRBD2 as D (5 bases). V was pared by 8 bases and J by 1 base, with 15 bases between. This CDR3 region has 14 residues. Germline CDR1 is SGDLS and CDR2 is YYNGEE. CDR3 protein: CARAERRRQETQYF. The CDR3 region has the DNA TGTGCCAGGGCCGAGCGGAGGCGCCAAGAGACCCAGTACTTC. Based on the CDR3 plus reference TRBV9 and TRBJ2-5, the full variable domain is DSGVTQTPKHLITATGQRVTLRCSPRSGDLSVYWYQQSLDQGLQFLIQYYNGEERAKGNILERFSAQQFPDLHSELNLSSLELGDSALYFCARAERRRQETQYFGPGTRLLVL.

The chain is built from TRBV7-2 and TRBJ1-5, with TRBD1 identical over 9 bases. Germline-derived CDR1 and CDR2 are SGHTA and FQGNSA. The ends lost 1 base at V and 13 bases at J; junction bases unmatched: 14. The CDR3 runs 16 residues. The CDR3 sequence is CASSLGWDRDRLGQHF. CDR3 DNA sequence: TGTGCCAGCAGCTTAGGCTGGGACAGGGACCGGCTGGGTCAGCATTTT. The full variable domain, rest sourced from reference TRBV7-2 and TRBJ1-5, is GAGVSQSPSNKVTEKGKDVELRCDPISGHTALYWYRQSLGQGLEFLIYFQGNSAPDKSGLPSDRFSAERTGGSVSTLTIQRTQQEDSAVYLCASSLGWDRDRLGQHFGDGTRLSIL.

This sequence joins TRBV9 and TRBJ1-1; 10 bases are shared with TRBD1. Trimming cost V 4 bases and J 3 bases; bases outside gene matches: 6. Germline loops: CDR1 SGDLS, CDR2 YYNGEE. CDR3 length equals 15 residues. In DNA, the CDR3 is TGTGCCAGCAGCCCACGGACAGGGGGATACACTGAAGCTTTCTTT. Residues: CASSPRTGGYTEAFF. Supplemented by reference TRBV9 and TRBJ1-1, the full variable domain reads DSGVTQTPKHLITATGQRVTLRCSPRSGDLSVYWYQQSLDQGLQFLIQYYNGEERAKGNILERFSAQQFPDLHSELNLSSLELGDSALYFCASSPRTGGYTEAFFGQGTRLTVV.

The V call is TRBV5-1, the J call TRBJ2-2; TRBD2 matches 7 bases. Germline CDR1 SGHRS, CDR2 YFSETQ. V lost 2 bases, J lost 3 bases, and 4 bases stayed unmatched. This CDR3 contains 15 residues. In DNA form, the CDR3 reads TGCGCCAGCAGCTTTCTAGCGGAGGACACCGGGGAGCTGTTTTTT. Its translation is CASSFLAEDTGELFF.

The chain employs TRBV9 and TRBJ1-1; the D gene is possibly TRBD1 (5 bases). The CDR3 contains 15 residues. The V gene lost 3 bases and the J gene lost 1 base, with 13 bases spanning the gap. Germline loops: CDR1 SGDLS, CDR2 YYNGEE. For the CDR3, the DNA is TGTGCCAGCAGCGCCCAGGGTAGGGGGAACACTGAAGCTTTCTTT. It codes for CASSAQGRGNTEAFF.

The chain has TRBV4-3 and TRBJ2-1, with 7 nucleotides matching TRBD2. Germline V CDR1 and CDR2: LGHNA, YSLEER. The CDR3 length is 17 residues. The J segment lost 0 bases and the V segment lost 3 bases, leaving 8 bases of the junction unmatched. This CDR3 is CASSQGAGSSSYNEQFF. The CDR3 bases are TGCGCCAGCAGCCAGGGAGCGGGGTCGAGCTCCTACAATGAGCAGTTCTTC.

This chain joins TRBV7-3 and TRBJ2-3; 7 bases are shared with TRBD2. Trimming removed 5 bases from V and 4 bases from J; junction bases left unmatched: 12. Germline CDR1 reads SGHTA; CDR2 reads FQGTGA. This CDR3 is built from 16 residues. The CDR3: CASSPRAGKGADTQYF. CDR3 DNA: TGTGCCAGCAGCCCCAGAGCGGGGAAGGGCGCAGATACGCAGTATTTT.